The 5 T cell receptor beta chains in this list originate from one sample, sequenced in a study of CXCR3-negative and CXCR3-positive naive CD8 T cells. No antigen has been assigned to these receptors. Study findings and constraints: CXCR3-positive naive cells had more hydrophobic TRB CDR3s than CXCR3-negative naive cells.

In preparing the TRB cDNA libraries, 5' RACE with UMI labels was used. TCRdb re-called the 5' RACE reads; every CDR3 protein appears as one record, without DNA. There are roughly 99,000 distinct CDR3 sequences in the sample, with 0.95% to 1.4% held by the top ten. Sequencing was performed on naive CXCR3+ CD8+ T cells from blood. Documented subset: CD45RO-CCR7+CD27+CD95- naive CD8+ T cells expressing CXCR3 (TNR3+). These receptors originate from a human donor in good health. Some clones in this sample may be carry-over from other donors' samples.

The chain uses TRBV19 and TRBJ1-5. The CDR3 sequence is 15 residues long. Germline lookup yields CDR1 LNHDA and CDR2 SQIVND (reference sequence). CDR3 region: CASSMVTRGNQPQHF.

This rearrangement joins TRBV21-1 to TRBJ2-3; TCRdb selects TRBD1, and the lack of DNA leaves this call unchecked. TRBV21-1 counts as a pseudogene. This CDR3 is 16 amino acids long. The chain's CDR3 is CASSTQGQTSTDTQYF.

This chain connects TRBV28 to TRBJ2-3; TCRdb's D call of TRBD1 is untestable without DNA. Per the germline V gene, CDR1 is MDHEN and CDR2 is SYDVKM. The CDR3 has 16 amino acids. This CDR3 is CASSLIQGVFTDTQYF.

CDR3 region: CASSLVGLRGLVGYTF. The chain couples TRBV12-3 or TRBV12-4 to TRBJ1-2. This CDR3 spans 16 amino acids.

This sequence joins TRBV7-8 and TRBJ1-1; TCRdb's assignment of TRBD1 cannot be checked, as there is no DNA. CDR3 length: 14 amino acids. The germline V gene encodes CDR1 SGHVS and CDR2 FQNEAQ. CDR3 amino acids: CASSSPTGYTEAFF.